The 20 T cell receptor beta chains below come from one sample, sequenced in a study of brain T cells in children with intractable seizures. Generated by immunoSEQ multiplex PCR, the TCRdb table keeps only in-frame clones and is missing some. The table records 60,000 to 85,000 clones, 85% to 95% of them present only once. Specimen: peripheral blood, collected at surgery. All receptors derive from a boy under three years old with tuberous sclerosis and intractable seizures.

V is TRBV27 and J is TRBJ1-1; D remains ambiguous. V lost 8 bases and J lost 3, with 13 bases in between. Germline V gene sequence: CDR1 MNHEY, CDR2 SMNVEV (reference sequence). The CDR3 consists of 13 residues. Here the CDR3 DNA reads TGTGCCAGCGCGTCCGCCTCTGACACTGAAGCTTTCTTT. Amino acids: CASASASDTEAFF.

This sequence joins TRBV3-1 (or the pseudogene TRBV3-2) and TRBJ2-3; tentative D call: TRBD1 (6 bases). The length of the CDR3 is 14 residues. Trimming removed 4 bases from V and 1 base from J, with 9 bases in between. Looked up from germline, CDR1 is LGHDT and CDR2 is YNNKEL (reference sequence). The DNA of the CDR3 is TGTGCCAGCAGCCGACAGGACCGCACAGATACGCAGTATTTT. Translation gives CASSRQDRTDTQYF.

The gene calls are TRBV6-1 and TRBJ2-7; 9 bases agree with TRBD1. The germline V gene encodes CDR1 MNHNS and CDR2 SASEGT. This CDR3 is built from 14 residues. The ends lost 3 bases at V and 4 bases at J; junction bases unmatched: 4. Written as DNA, the CDR3 is TGTGCCAGCAGTGATTGGACAGGGGTTTACGAGCAGTACTTC. Translated: CASSDWTGVYEQYF.

The chain employs TRBV6-5 and TRBJ2-3, with 7 bases lining up with TRBD2. The CDR3 spans 14 residues. The junction had 6 bases not matched to a gene; V was cut back by 6 bases and J by 3 bases. The germline V gene has CDR1 MNHEY and CDR2 SVGAGI. As DNA, the CDR3 is TGTGCCAGCAGAATGGAGCGGGGAACAGATACGCAGTATTTT. Translation gives CASRMERGTDTQYF.

The rearrangement uses TRBV12-3 or TRBV12-4 and TRBJ2-3; no clear D. The V gene lost 6 bases and the J gene lost 10 bases, with 17 bases spanning the gap. The CDR3 spans 13 residues. The CDR3 region is CASSPLGLNAQYF. The CDR3 region has the DNA TGTGCCAGCAGCCCTCTCGGGTTAAACGCGCAGTATTTT.

The rearrangement uses TRBV3-1 (or the pseudogene TRBV3-2) and TRBJ2-2; D unclear. The germline V gene encodes CDR1 LGHDT and CDR2 YNNKEL (reference sequence). The length of the CDR3 is 15 residues. Between the trimmed V and J ends, which lost 0 bases and 1 base, there was a span of 6 bases. CDR3 residues: CASSQDSRNTGELFF. The CDR3 DNA reads TGTGCCAGCAGCCAAGATTCCAGGAACACCGGGGAGCTGTTTTTT.

V is TRBV4-1 and J is TRBJ2-3, with a possible D match to TRBD1 (6 bases). Germline assignment: CDR1 MGHRA and CDR2 YSYEKL. Between the trimmed V and J ends, which lost 4 bases and 6 bases, there was a span of 17 bases. This CDR3 is built from 15 residues. This CDR3 reads CASSLRQAAEDTQYF. In DNA form, the CDR3 reads TGCGCCAGCAGCCTCCGACAGGCTGCCGAGGATACGCAGTATTTT.

The gene calls are TRBV6-1 and TRBJ1-1; tentative D call: TRBD1 (6 bases). Germline CDR1 and CDR2: MNHNS and SASEGT. V lost 1 base and J 4 bases, leaving 7 bases between the germline ends. The CDR3 spans 13 residues. CDR3 sequence reads: CASSEEGGTEAFF. The CDR3 region has the DNA TGTGCCAGCAGTGAAGAGGGGGGCACTGAAGCTTTCTTT.

This chain uses TRBV29-1 with TRBJ2-3; no definite D call. Germline CDR1 reads SQVTM; CDR2 reads ANQGSEA. The CDR3 has 10 amino acids. V was cut by 7 bases and J by 6 bases, with 8 bases left in between. This CDR3 reads CSAFWDTQYF. CDR3 nucleotide sequence: TGCAGCGCCTTTTGGGATACGCAGTATTTT.

The J gene is TRBJ1-2, the V gene TRBV9; TRBD1 agrees at 7 bases. Germline loops: CDR1 SGDLS, CDR2 YYNGEE. V was clipped by 3 bases and J by 7 bases; unmatched bases: 9. The CDR3 runs 14 residues. The CDR3 loop is CASSAQGYRSGYTF. For the CDR3, the DNA is TGTGCCAGCAGCGCACAGGGGTACCGATCTGGCTACACCTTC.

This clone has only one observation. V and J are TRBV30 and TRBJ2-2; 7 nucleotides line up with TRBD2. CDR1 is GTSNPN and CDR2 is SVGIG in the germline V gene (reference sequence). J gave up 3 bases and V 5 bases, and 9 bases lay outside the gene matches. There are 15 residues in the CDR3. CDR3 nucleotides: TGTGCCTGGGAGATCGGGGGGTATTACACCGGGGAGCTGTTTTTT. It encodes CAWEIGGYYTGELFF.

This sequence joins TRBV5-1 and TRBJ2-7, with 8 bases aligning to TRBD1. Germline CDR1 SGHRS, CDR2 YFSETQ. V trimming: 4 bases; J trimming: 2 bases; junction bases outside the gene matches: 14. This CDR3 has 17 amino acids. This CDR3 is CASSPVPGQAWAYEQYF. The CDR3, as DNA: TGCGCCAGCAGCCCAGTCCCGGGACAGGCATGGGCCTACGAGCAGTACTTC.

The rearrangement uses TRBV27 and TRBJ2-1; TRBD2 matches at 9 bases. CDR3 size: 18 residues. Germline V CDR1 and CDR2: MNHEY, SMNVEV (reference sequence). The junction had 18 bases not matched to a gene; V was cut back by 5 bases and J by 7 bases. CDR3 sequence: CASSPLSFGGRASNEQFF. CDR3 sequence (DNA): TGTGCCAGCAGTCCCCTCTCTTTTGGCGGGAGGGCGTCTAATGAGCAGTTCTTC.

The rearrangement uses TRBV5-6 and TRBJ1-5, with 9 positions matching TRBD1. This CDR3 has 14 amino acids. V lost 3 bases to trimming and J lost 10 bases; unmatched junction nucleotides: 8. Looked up from germline, CDR1 is SGHDT and CDR2 is YYEEEE. The CDR3 DNA is TGTGCCAGCAGCTCGGGACAGGGCCGCATCCCCCAGCATTTT. Translation: CASSSGQGRIPQHF. Full variable domain (outside the CDR3, taken from reference TRBV5-6 and TRBJ1-5): DAGVTQSPTHLIKTRGQQVTLRCSPKSGHDTVSWYQQALGQGPQFIFQYYEEEERQRGNFPDRFSGHQFPNYSSELNVNALLLGDSALYLCASSSGQGRIPQHFGDGTRLSIL.

The chain is built from TRBV11-3 and TRBJ2-5; TRBD1 agrees at 9 bases. Germline loops: CDR1 SGHNT, CDR2 YENEEA. The length of the CDR3 is 18 residues. V lost 5 bases and J lost 2; bases outside the gene matches: 15. The CDR3 nucleotides read TGTGCCAGCAGCCTCGACAGGGGGATGCTCCAAAATCAAGAGACCCAGTACTTC. This sequence encodes CASSLDRGMLQNQETQYF.

This clone was counted between two and nine times. V gene TRBV6-6 combines with J gene TRBJ2-7, with D perhaps matching TRBD1 (6 bases). CDR3 length: 12 amino acids. V lost 5 bases to trimming and J lost 4 bases, with 9 bases between them. Germline V gene sequence: CDR1 MNHNY, CDR2 SVGAGI (reference sequence). For the CDR3, the DNA is TGTGCCAGCAGTCAAACAGGGTACGAGCAGTACTTC. The encoded protein is CASSQTGYEQYF.

The chain has TRBV27 and TRBJ2-3; TRBD2 matches at 7 bases. The V gene end was trimmed by 4 bases and the J gene end by 3 bases; junction bases not matched to a gene: 7. Per germline, CDR1 MNHEY and CDR2 SMNVEV (reference sequence). The CDR3 sequence is 15 residues long. The CDR3 coding sequence is TGTGCCAGCAGTTCGTGGACTAGTGGGACAGATACGCAGTATTTT. It codes for CASSSWTSGTDTQYF.

The chain uses TRBV9 and TRBJ2-1; 7 nucleotides match TRBD1. CDR3 length equals 12 residues. With 7 bases clipped from V and 9 bases from J, the junction kept 7 bases outside the gene matches. Per germline, CDR1 SGDLS and CDR2 YYNGEE. The CDR3 bases are TGTGCCAGCGGACAGGCCAGAGGTGAGCAGTTCTTC. Encoded protein: CASGQARGEQFF.

The V gene is TRBV6-5, the J gene TRBJ2-3, with D perhaps matching TRBD1 (7 bases). The length of the CDR3 is 12 residues. From germline, CDR1 is MNHEY and CDR2 SVGAGI. CDR3 region: CGSRGRSDTQYF. The CDR3 bases are TGTGGAAGCAGGGGGAGGTCAGATACGCAGTATTTT.

CDR3 in DNA: TGTGCCAGCAGTTTACCTAGCGGGTCCTACAATGAGCAGTTCTTC. Protein product: CASSLPSGSYNEQFF. The V gene is TRBV28, the J gene TRBJ2-1; 8 bases map to TRBD2. With 2 bases clipped from V and 1 base from J, the junction kept 1 base outside the gene matches. This CDR3 comprises 15 residues. CDR1 and CDR2 from the germline V gene are MDHEN and SYDVKM.